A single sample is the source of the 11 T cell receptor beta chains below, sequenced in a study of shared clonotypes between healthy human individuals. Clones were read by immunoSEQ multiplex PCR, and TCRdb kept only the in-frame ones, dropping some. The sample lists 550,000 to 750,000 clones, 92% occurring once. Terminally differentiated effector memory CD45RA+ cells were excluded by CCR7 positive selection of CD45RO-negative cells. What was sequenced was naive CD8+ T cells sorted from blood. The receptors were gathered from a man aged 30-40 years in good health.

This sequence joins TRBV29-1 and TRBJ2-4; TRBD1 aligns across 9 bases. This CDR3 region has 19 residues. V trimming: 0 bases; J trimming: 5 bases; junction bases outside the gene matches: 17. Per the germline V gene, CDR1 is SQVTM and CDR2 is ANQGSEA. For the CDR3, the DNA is TGCAGCGTTGAAGATGGTCGAACAGGGGGCACACCTACGCAAAACATTCAGTACTTC. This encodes CSVEDGRTGGTPTQNIQYF.

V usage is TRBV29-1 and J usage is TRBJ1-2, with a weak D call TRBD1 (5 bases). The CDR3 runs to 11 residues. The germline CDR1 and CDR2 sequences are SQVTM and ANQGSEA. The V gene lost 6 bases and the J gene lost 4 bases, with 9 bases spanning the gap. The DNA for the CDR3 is TGCAGCGTACGGGGACGCTATGGCTACACCTTC. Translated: CSVRGRYGYTF.

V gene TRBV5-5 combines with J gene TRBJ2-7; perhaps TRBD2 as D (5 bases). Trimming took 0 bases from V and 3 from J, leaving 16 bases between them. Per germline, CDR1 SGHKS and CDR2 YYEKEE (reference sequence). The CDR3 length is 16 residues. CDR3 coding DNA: TGTGCCAGCAGCTTGGGATTGGAGGATGGCTTCTACGAGCAGTACTTC. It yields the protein CASSLGLEDGFYEQYF.

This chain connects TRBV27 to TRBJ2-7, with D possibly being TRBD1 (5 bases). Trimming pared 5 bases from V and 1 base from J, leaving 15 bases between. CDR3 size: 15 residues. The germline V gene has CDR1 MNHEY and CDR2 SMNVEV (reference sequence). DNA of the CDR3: TGTGCCAGCAGTCCCCAGGGTATGAGTTCCTACGAGCAGTACTTC. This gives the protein CASSPQGMSSYEQYF.

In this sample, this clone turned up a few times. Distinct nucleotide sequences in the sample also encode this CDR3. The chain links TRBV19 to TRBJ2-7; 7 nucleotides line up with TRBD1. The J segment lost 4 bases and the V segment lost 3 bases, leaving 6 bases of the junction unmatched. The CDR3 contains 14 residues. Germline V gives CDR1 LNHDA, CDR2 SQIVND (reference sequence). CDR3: CASSIGAGGYEQYF. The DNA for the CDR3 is TGTGCCAGTAGTATCGGGGCAGGGGGTTACGAGCAGTACTTC.

CDR3 bases: TGTGCCAGCCTCGTGACAGCGGCATCCTACGAGCAGTACTTC. Protein sequence: CASLVTAASYEQYF. The gene calls are TRBV27 and TRBJ2-7; D could derive from TRBD1 or TRBD2 (5 bases each). The CDR3 totals 14 residues. V was trimmed by 8 bases and J by 1 base, leaving 15 bases between them. Germline V lookup: CDR1 MNHEY, CDR2 SMNVEV (reference sequence).

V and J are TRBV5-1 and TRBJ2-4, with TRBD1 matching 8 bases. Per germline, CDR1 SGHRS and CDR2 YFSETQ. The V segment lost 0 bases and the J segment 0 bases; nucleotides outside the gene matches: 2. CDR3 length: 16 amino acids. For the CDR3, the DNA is TGCGCCAGCAGCTTGGGGACAGGGCTAGCCAAAAACATTCAGTACTTC. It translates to CASSLGTGLAKNIQYF.

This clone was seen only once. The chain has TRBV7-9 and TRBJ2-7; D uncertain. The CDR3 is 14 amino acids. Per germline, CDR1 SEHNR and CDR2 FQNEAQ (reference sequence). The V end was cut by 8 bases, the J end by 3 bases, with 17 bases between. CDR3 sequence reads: CASQDGRNDYEQYF. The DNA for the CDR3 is TGTGCCAGCCAAGACGGACGCAACGACTACGAGCAGTACTTC.

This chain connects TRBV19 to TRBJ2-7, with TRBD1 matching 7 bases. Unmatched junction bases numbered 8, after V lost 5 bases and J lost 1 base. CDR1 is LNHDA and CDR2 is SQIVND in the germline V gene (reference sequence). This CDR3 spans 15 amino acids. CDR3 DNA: TGTGCCAGTAGTGCTGGACAGGCCCGTTCCTACGAGCAGTACTTC. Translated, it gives CASSAGQARSYEQYF.

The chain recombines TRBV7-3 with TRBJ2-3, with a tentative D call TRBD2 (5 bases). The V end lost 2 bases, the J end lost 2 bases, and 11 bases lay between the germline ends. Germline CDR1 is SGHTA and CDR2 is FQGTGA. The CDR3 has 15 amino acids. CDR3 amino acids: CASSLLEGLTDTQYF. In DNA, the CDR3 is TGTGCCAGCAGCTTATTAGAGGGCCTCACAGATACGCAGTATTTT.

The CDR3 loop reads CASSLSRTDYEQYF. In DNA form, the CDR3 reads TGTGCCAGCAGTTTATCTCGGACAGACTACGAGCAGTACTTC. V usage is TRBV27 and J usage is TRBJ2-7, with D maybe TRBD1 (6 bases). CDR1 and CDR2 from the germline V gene are MNHEY and SMNVEV (reference sequence). The CDR3 length is 14 residues. The V and J ends lost 0 bases and 3 bases respectively, with 9 bases between them.